Described below is a single T cell receptor (beta chain) sequence and its context. What it binds is not known. At one end the junction does not follow the germline gene, possibly because of a read error. Germline V gene sequence: CDR1 SGHVS, CDR2 FNYEAQ. This CDR3 is 20 amino acids long. The data are from a study of T-cell memory formation after mild COVID-19. Study information: In these data, TCR clusters were largely donor specific.

Each CDR3 protein gets one entry after TCRdb re-called the 5' RACE reads with MiXCR. Of 350,000 to 500,000 distinct CDR3 sequences in the sample, roughly a quarter were seen once. Points from the study as a whole: Of the contracting clones, CD4+ ones lay mainly in CM and EM, and CD8+ ones in EMRA.

This sequence joins TRBV7-6 and TRBJ2-1; D perhaps matches TRBD2 (6 bases). Sequenced material: PBMCs or a T cell subset sorted from them (not recorded which). This TCR derives from an adult woman who had mild COVID-19 (a few samples of this study predate the infection). Cell type and time point are not known. The CDR3, as DNA: TGTACCAGCAGCTCCCCGCGCTACGCAGAACTCGGGAGCTCCTACAATGAGCAGTTCTTC. Amino acids: CTSSSPRYAELGSSYNEQFF.